Listed below are T cell receptor beta chains from one sample, sequenced in a study of neoadjuvant anti-PD-1 for oral cavity cancer. Generated by immunoSEQ multiplex PCR, the TCRdb table keeps only in-frame clones and is missing some. The profile covers fewer than 20,000 clones, with 55% to 65% appearing a single time and 2% to 3% taken by the ten largest. The material was PBMCs, obtained before nivolumab (anti-PD-1) treatment. The receptors stem from a person aged 35 to 85 with oral cavity squamous cell carcinoma. Each CDR3 is given with its conserved first and last residue. Fields, in order: D gene, J gene, clone size, V gene, CDR3 protein, CDR3 DNA. D genes are given only for firm matches. Clone size appears in some rows only: once, few, many, or a class for an expanded clone.

d_call: TRBD1; j_call: TRBJ2-5; clone_size: -; v_call: TRBV5-4; cdr3_aa: CASSFMNRGETQYF; cdr3_nt: TGTGCCAGCAGCTTTATGAACAGGGGGGAGACCCAGTACTTC
d_call: -; j_call: TRBJ2-2; clone_size: -; v_call: TRBV6-5; cdr3_aa: CASSYPQSGELFF; cdr3_nt: TGTGCCAGCAGTTACCCGCAGTCCGGGGAGCTGTTTTTT
d_call: -; j_call: TRBJ2-1; clone_size: few; v_call: TRBV7-8; cdr3_aa: CASSPIIGSLGEQFF; cdr3_nt: TGTGCCAGCAGCCCAATTATCGGCTCCTTAGGGGAGCAGTTCTTC
d_call: -; j_call: TRBJ1-5; clone_size: -; v_call: TRBV6-1; cdr3_aa: CASGSSGGNLQPQHF; cdr3_nt: TGTGCCAGCGGCTCCTCTGGGGGGAACCTTCAGCCCCAGCATTTT
d_call: -; j_call: TRBJ2-2; clone_size: -; v_call: TRBV10-2; cdr3_aa: CASSESSGEGTGELFF; cdr3_nt: TGCGCCAGCAGTGAGTCTTCGGGAGAAGGCACCGGGGAGCTGTTTTTT
d_call: -; j_call: TRBJ1-5; clone_size: -; v_call: TRBV30; cdr3_aa: CAWSTGELYSNQPQHF; cdr3_nt: TGTGCCTGGAGTACCGGGGAGCTATATAGCAATCAGCCCCAGCATTTT
d_call: TRBD1; j_call: TRBJ1-5; clone_size: -; v_call: TRBV25-1; cdr3_aa: CASSEFGTDNQPQHF; cdr3_nt: TGTGCCAGCAGTGAGTTCGGGACAGACAATCAGCCCCAGCATTTT
d_call: -; j_call: TRBJ2-3; clone_size: -; v_call: TRBV19; cdr3_aa: CASRPRTTSSTDTQYF; cdr3_nt: TGTGCCAGTAGGCCCCGAACCACCTCTTCCACAGATACGCAGTATTTT
d_call: -; j_call: TRBJ1-3; clone_size: -; v_call: TRBV7-8; cdr3_aa: CASSLEEKEGNTIYF; cdr3_nt: TGTGCCAGCAGCTTAGAAGAGAAGGAAGGAAACACCATATATTTT
d_call: TRBD2; j_call: TRBJ2-3; clone_size: -; v_call: TRBV9; cdr3_aa: CASSLTPGTSGRDTQYF; cdr3_nt: TGTGCCAGCAGCCTGACTCCCGGGACTAGCGGGAGAGATACGCAGTATTTT
d_call: TRBD1; j_call: TRBJ2-2; clone_size: -; v_call: TRBV6-5; cdr3_aa: CASRDRVGTGELFF; cdr3_nt: TGTGCCAGCAGAGACAGGGTTGGCACCGGGGAGCTGTTTTTT
d_call: -; j_call: TRBJ2-7; clone_size: few; v_call: TRBV19; cdr3_aa: CASSMGAGSSYEQYF; cdr3_nt: TGTGCCAGTAGTATGGGGGCTGGGAGCTCCTACGAGCAGTACTTC
d_call: -; j_call: TRBJ1-3; clone_size: -; v_call: TRBV28; cdr3_aa: CASSSYFSGNTIYF; cdr3_nt: TGTGCCAGCAGCTCGTATTTCTCTGGAAACACCATATATTTT
d_call: -; j_call: TRBJ1-5; clone_size: -; v_call: TRBV19; cdr3_aa: CASSSFGGNQPQHF; cdr3_nt: TGTGCCAGTAGTAGCTTCGGGGGCAATCAGCCCCAGCATTTT
d_call: -; j_call: TRBJ2-5; clone_size: -; v_call: TRBV7-9; cdr3_aa: CASSLDLEEYF; cdr3_nt: TGTGCCAGCAGCTTAGACCTGGAGGAGTACTTC
d_call: -; j_call: TRBJ1-4; clone_size: -; v_call: TRBV30; cdr3_aa: CAWKTDNEKLFF; cdr3_nt: TGTGCCTGGAAAACAGATAATGAAAAACTGTTTTTT
d_call: -; j_call: TRBJ2-3; clone_size: -; v_call: TRBV5-1; cdr3_aa: CASSFSGSTDTQYF; cdr3_nt: TGCGCCAGCAGCTTCAGCGGGAGCACAGATACGCAGTATTTT
d_call: -; j_call: TRBJ1-1; clone_size: -; v_call: TRBV5-1; cdr3_aa: CASSTGFTVDTEAFF; cdr3_nt: TGCGCCAGCAGCACAGGCTTCACAGTTGATACTGAAGCTTTCTTT
d_call: -; j_call: TRBJ2-7; clone_size: -; v_call: TRBV6-5; cdr3_aa: CASRKRGGRSYEQYF; cdr3_nt: TGTGCCAGCAGAAAGAGAGGGGGAAGGAGCTACGAGCAGTACTTC
d_call: -; j_call: TRBJ2-7; clone_size: once; v_call: TRBV6-1; cdr3_aa: CASSAFSSYEQYF; cdr3_nt: TGTGCCAGCAGCGCGTTCAGCTCCTACGAGCAGTACTTC
d_call: -; j_call: TRBJ1-1; clone_size: -; v_call: TRBV2; cdr3_aa: CASTMTGPIAFF; cdr3_nt: TGTGCCAGCACCATGACGGGTCCCATAGCTTTCTTT
d_call: -; j_call: TRBJ2-3; clone_size: -; v_call: TRBV6-6; cdr3_aa: CASSTQGTSTDTQYF; cdr3_nt: TGTGCCAGCAGCACCCAGGGGACTAGCACAGATACGCAGTATTTT
d_call: TRBD1; j_call: TRBJ2-7; clone_size: -; v_call: TRBV30; cdr3_aa: CAWRGQGLGQYF; cdr3_nt: TGTGCCTGGAGGGGACAGGGTTTAGGGCAGTACTTC
d_call: TRBD2; j_call: TRBJ2-3; clone_size: -; v_call: TRBV2; cdr3_aa: CASSGTRGGSTDTQYF; cdr3_nt: TGTGCCAGCAGTGGGACCCGCGGGGGGAGCACAGATACGCAGTATTTT
d_call: TRBD2; j_call: TRBJ2-1; clone_size: -; v_call: TRBV9; cdr3_aa: CASSVASGGEQFF; cdr3_nt: TGTGCCAGCAGCGTAGCTAGCGGCGGCGAGCAGTTCTTC
d_call: TRBD1; j_call: TRBJ2-7; clone_size: -; v_call: TRBV2; cdr3_aa: CASSDTGVEQYF; cdr3_nt: TGTGCCAGCAGTGACACAGGGGTCGAGCAGTACTTC
d_call: TRBD2; j_call: TRBJ2-5; clone_size: -; v_call: TRBV6-5; cdr3_aa: CASRGLAGKETQYF; cdr3_nt: TGTGCCAGCAGGGGACTAGCGGGGAAAGAGACCCAGTACTTC
d_call: TRBD2; j_call: TRBJ2-7; clone_size: -; v_call: TRBV5-6; cdr3_aa: CASSFEASGSYEQYF; cdr3_nt: TGTGCCAGCAGCTTCGAGGCTAGCGGGAGCTACGAGCAGTACTTC
d_call: -; j_call: TRBJ1-5; clone_size: few; v_call: TRBV6-5; cdr3_aa: CASSRVADSNQPQHF; cdr3_nt: TGTGCCAGCAGTCGCGTGGCAGATAGCAATCAGCCCCAGCATTTT
d_call: -; j_call: TRBJ2-3; clone_size: -; v_call: TRBV7-9; cdr3_aa: CASSLEIWDTQYF; cdr3_nt: TGTGCCAGCAGCTTAGAAATTTGGGATACGCAGTATTTT
d_call: -; j_call: TRBJ1-2; clone_size: -; v_call: TRBV7-9; cdr3_aa: CASSPRQAYGYTF; cdr3_nt: TGTGCCAGCAGCCCACGACAGGCTTATGGCTACACCTTC
d_call: -; j_call: TRBJ1-2; clone_size: -; v_call: TRBV6-1; cdr3_aa: CASTLRGGSYGYTF; cdr3_nt: TGTGCCAGCACCCTAAGGGGCGGATCCTATGGCTACACCTTC
d_call: -; j_call: TRBJ2-2; clone_size: -; v_call: TRBV6-5; cdr3_aa: CASSYSRVGSGELFF; cdr3_nt: TGTGCCAGCAGTTACTCTAGGGTAGGGTCCGGGGAGCTGTTTTTT
d_call: -; j_call: TRBJ1-4; clone_size: -; v_call: TRBV5-8; cdr3_aa: CASSRTTSKEKLFF; cdr3_nt: TGTGCCAGCAGTCGTACTACCAGCAAAGAAAAACTGTTTTTT
d_call: TRBD1; j_call: TRBJ1-1; clone_size: -; v_call: TRBV5-6; cdr3_aa: CASSLQGAGDTEAFF; cdr3_nt: TGTGCCAGCAGCTTACAGGGGGCTGGGGACACTGAAGCTTTCTTT
d_call: -; j_call: TRBJ2-1; clone_size: -; v_call: TRBV2; cdr3_aa: CASSGGKVGYNEQFF; cdr3_nt: TGTGCCAGCAGTGGGGGGAAAGTGGGTTACAATGAGCAGTTCTTC
d_call: -; j_call: TRBJ1-1; clone_size: -; v_call: TRBV7-2; cdr3_aa: CASTGQRVLNTEAFF; cdr3_nt: TGTGCCAGCACTGGTCAGCGGGTATTGAACACTGAAGCTTTCTTT
d_call: -; j_call: TRBJ2-3; clone_size: few; v_call: TRBV5-1; cdr3_aa: CASTWGSGSTDTQYF; cdr3_nt: TGCGCCAGCACCTGGGGTAGCGGCAGCACAGATACGCAGTATTTT
d_call: -; j_call: TRBJ2-3; clone_size: -; v_call: TRBV27; cdr3_aa: CASSLSGTDTQYF; cdr3_nt: TGTGCCAGCAGTTTATCGGGCACAGATACGCAGTATTTT
d_call: TRBD2; j_call: TRBJ2-5; clone_size: few; v_call: TRBV6-1; cdr3_aa: CASSEGVLAGLETQYF; cdr3_nt: TGTGCCAGCAGTGAGGGGGTTCTAGCGGGCTTAGAGACCCAGTACTTC
d_call: -; j_call: TRBJ2-1; clone_size: -; v_call: TRBV13; cdr3_aa: CASSVLQGGPDYNEQFF; cdr3_nt: TGTGCCTCCAGCGTTCTCCAAGGGGGGCCGGATTACAATGAGCAGTTCTTC
d_call: TRBD1; j_call: TRBJ1-2; clone_size: -; v_call: TRBV10-3; cdr3_aa: CAISESGTGRYGYTF; cdr3_nt: TGTGCCATCAGTGAGTCAGGGACAGGACGATATGGCTACACCTTC
d_call: -; j_call: TRBJ2-5; clone_size: -; v_call: TRBV29-1; cdr3_aa: CSAFSFKETQYF; cdr3_nt: TGCAGCGCCTTCAGCTTTAAAGAGACCCAGTACTTC
d_call: -; j_call: TRBJ2-1; clone_size: -; v_call: TRBV11-1; cdr3_aa: CASSLEGGSSYNEQFF; cdr3_nt: TGTGCCAGCAGCTTAGAGGGCGGAAGCTCCTACAATGAGCAGTTCTTC
d_call: -; j_call: TRBJ1-1; clone_size: few; v_call: TRBV9; cdr3_aa: CASSVEGHGNTEAFF; cdr3_nt: TGTGCCAGCAGCGTAGAAGGGCACGGGAACACTGAAGCTTTCTTT
d_call: -; j_call: TRBJ1-1; clone_size: -; v_call: TRBV6-6; cdr3_aa: CASRHVENTEAFF; cdr3_nt: TGTGCCAGCAGACACGTAGAGAACACTGAAGCTTTCTTT
d_call: -; j_call: TRBJ2-7; clone_size: -; v_call: TRBV15; cdr3_aa: CATSGRGGTSNEQYF; cdr3_nt: TGTGCCACCAGCGGTCGCGGCGGGACAAGCAACGAGCAGTACTTC
d_call: -; j_call: TRBJ2-5; clone_size: -; v_call: TRBV5-1; cdr3_aa: CASSLAGSREAQYF; cdr3_nt: TGCGCCAGCAGCTTGGCAGGGAGTCGAGAGGCCCAGTACTTC
d_call: -; j_call: TRBJ1-1; clone_size: -; v_call: TRBV5-4; cdr3_aa: CASSTLHGRSLEAFF; cdr3_nt: TGTGCCAGCAGCACACTACACGGACGGTCTTTAGAAGCTTTCTTT
d_call: -; j_call: TRBJ1-1; clone_size: few; v_call: TRBV7-6; cdr3_aa: CASSLVEGPTEAFF; cdr3_nt: TGTGCCAGCAGCTTAGTTGAGGGGCCCACTGAAGCTTTCTTT
d_call: -; j_call: TRBJ1-4; clone_size: -; v_call: TRBV4-1; cdr3_aa: CASSQDLREKLFF; cdr3_nt: TGCGCCAGCAGCCAAGATCTACGGGAAAAACTGTTTTTT
d_call: -; j_call: TRBJ1-1; clone_size: -; v_call: TRBV6-5; cdr3_aa: CASRTVGEAFF; cdr3_nt: TGTGCCAGCAGAACGGTAGGAGAAGCTTTCTTT
d_call: -; j_call: TRBJ1-4; clone_size: few; v_call: TRBV9; cdr3_aa: CASSAEPTNEKLFF; cdr3_nt: TGTGCCAGCAGTGCTGAACCAACTAATGAAAAACTGTTTTTT